These T cell receptor beta chains were read from a single sample in a study of Graves' ophthalmopathy and Graves' hyperthyroidism. Each CDR3 protein is one row after TCRdb ran MiXCR on the multiplex PCR reads. Of hundreds of thousands of distinct CDR3 sequences detected, roughly two fifths appear once; the ten largest clones hold more than 3%. Sequencing input: peripheral blood. These receptors all come from an adult man with Graves' ophthalmopathy. The conserved cysteine and the conserved F or W are not part of the CDR3 here.

V gene: TRBV10-3; J gene: TRBJ2-2; CDR3 protein: AISESRGSNTGELF
V gene: TRBV19; J gene: TRBJ2-6; CDR3 protein: ASTQRYRSGANVLT
V gene: TRBV10-3; J gene: TRBJ2-5; CDR3 protein: ASRGSTSGQTVETQY
V gene: TRBV7-9; J gene: TRBJ2-7; CDR3 protein: ASSPSRQASYEQY
V gene: TRBV7-8; J gene: TRBJ1-2; CDR3 protein: ASSLGSAEGYT
V gene: TRBV7-9; J gene: TRBJ2-7; CDR3 protein: ASSPGLAGGPYEQY
V gene: TRBV5-1; J gene: TRBJ2-5; CDR3 protein: ASSPTAETQY
V gene: TRBV19; J gene: TRBJ2-2; CDR3 protein: ASSIDTTGELF
V gene: TRBV7-9; J gene: TRBJ1-3; CDR3 protein: ASSHRDRLRGNTIY
V gene: TRBV13; J gene: TRBJ2-7; CDR3 protein: ASSLELDSYEQY
V gene: TRBV20-1; J gene: TRBJ2-5; CDR3 protein: SASGRRIQETQY
V gene: TRBV5-6; J gene: TRBJ1-2; CDR3 protein: ASSLAVAGHFYGYT
V gene: TRBV29-1; J gene: TRBJ1-6; CDR3 protein: SVKQGNSPLH
V gene: TRBV12-3/TRBV12-4; J gene: TRBJ2-7; CDR3 protein: ASSLGHSNSYEQY
V gene: TRBV5-1; J gene: TRBJ2-2; CDR3 protein: ASSPRQAGELL
V gene: TRBV4-2; J gene: TRBJ2-2; CDR3 protein: ASSQDGDRGTGELF
V gene: TRBV27; J gene: TRBJ1-2; CDR3 protein: ASSLGQGALNGYT
V gene: TRBV9; J gene: TRBJ2-2; CDR3 protein: ASSPLGTGDTGDLF
V gene: TRBV10-3; J gene: TRBJ2-7; CDR3 protein: ASSSSDRVEQY
V gene: TRBV7-2; J gene: TRBJ1-1; CDR3 protein: ASSLREMADTEAF
V gene: TRBV7-9; J gene: TRBJ2-3; CDR3 protein: ASSLSERGDTQY
V gene: TRBV11-2; J gene: TRBJ2-2; CDR3 protein: AILDQGNNRELF
V gene: TRBV27; J gene: TRBJ1-2; CDR3 protein: ASSDFVNYGYT
V gene: TRBV29-1; J gene: TRBJ1-1; CDR3 protein: SLGTEAF
V gene: TRBV7-8; J gene: TRBJ2-7; CDR3 protein: ASSHPGSGTPYEQY
V gene: TRBV12-3/TRBV12-4; J gene: TRBJ2-2; CDR3 protein: ASSLTDTGELF
V gene: TRBV5-1; J gene: TRBJ1-1; CDR3 protein: ASSTVPPMNTEAF
V gene: TRBV7-6; J gene: TRBJ2-5; CDR3 protein: ASSFTRGQTSRETQY
V gene: TRBV7-8; J gene: TRBJ2-5; CDR3 protein: ASSVSGQGTQY
V gene: TRBV7-9; J gene: TRBJ1-6; CDR3 protein: ASSSDRAADSPLH
V gene: TRBV10-3; J gene: TRBJ2-2; CDR3 protein: ASSPTSPTTGELF
V gene: TRBV12-3/TRBV12-4; J gene: TRBJ2-7; CDR3 protein: ASSLGASLAGTTYEQY
V gene: TRBV20-1; J gene: TRBJ2-2; CDR3 protein: SARDRQGTGELF
V gene: TRBV7-9; J gene: TRBJ1-2; CDR3 protein: ASIYSRGLGYGYT
V gene: TRBV29-1; J gene: TRBJ2-5; CDR3 protein: SVRRQGVQY
V gene: TRBV10-3; J gene: TRBJ1-4; CDR3 protein: AIPLQGSYRPSDEKLF
V gene: TRBV19; J gene: TRBJ1-1; CDR3 protein: ASTPSWGAEAF
V gene: TRBV5-6; J gene: TRBJ2-2; CDR3 protein: ASRELTSNTGELF
V gene: TRBV29-1; J gene: TRBJ1-1; CDR3 protein: SLDATGMNTEAF
V gene: TRBV7-9; J gene: TRBJ2-7; CDR3 protein: ASSPDHTEGYEQY
V gene: TRBV2; J gene: TRBJ1-3; CDR3 protein: ASSLRQGAGNTIY
V gene: TRBV25-1; J gene: TRBJ2-3; CDR3 protein: ASSPPGQSTDTQY